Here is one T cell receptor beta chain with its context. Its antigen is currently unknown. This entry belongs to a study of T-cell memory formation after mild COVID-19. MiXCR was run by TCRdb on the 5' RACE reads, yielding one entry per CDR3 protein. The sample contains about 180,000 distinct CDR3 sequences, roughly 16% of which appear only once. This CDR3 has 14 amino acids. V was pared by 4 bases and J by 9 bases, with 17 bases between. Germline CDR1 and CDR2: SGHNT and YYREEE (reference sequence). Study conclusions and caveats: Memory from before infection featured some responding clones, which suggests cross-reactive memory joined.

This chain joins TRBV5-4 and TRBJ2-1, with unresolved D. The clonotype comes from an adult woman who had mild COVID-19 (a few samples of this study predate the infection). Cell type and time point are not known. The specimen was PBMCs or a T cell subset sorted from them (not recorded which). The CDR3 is CASSRGTQPGEQFF. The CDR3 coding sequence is TGTGCCAGCAGCCGCGGAACTCAGCCAGGTGAGCAGTTCTTC.